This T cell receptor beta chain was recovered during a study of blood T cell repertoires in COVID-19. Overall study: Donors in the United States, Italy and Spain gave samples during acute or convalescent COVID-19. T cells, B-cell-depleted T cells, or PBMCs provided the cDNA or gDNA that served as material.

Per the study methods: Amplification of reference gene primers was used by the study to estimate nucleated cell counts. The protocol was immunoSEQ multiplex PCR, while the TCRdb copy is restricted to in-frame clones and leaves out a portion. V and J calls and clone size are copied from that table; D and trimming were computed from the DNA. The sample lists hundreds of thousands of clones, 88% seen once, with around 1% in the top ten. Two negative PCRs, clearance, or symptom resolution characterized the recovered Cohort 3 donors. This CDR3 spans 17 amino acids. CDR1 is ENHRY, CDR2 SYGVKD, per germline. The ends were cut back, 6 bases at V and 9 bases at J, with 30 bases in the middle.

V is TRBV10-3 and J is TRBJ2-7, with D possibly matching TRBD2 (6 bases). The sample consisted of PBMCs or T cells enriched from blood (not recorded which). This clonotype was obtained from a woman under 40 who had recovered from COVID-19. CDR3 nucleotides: TGTGCCATCAGCCTCCGGGGGATGGGCCCCCGCCAACGGGGGCAGTACTTC. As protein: CAISLRGMGPRQRGQYF.